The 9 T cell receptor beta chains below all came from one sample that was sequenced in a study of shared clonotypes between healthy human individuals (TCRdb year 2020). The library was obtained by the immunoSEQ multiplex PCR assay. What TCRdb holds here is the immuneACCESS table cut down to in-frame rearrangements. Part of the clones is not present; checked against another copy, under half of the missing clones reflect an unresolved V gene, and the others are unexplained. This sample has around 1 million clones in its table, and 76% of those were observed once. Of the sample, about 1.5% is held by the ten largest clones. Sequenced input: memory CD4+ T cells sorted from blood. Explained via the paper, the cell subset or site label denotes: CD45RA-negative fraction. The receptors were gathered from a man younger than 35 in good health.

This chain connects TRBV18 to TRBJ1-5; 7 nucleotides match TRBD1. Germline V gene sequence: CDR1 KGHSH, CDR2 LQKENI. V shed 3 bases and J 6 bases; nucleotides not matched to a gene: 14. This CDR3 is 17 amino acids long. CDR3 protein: CASSPTDRLGGIQPQHF. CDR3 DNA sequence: TGTGCCAGCTCACCGACGGACAGGCTGGGAGGGATTCAGCCCCAGCATTTT.

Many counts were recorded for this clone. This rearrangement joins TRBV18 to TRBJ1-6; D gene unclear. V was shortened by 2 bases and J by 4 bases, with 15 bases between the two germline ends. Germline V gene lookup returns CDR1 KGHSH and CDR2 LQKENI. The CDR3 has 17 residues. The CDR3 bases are TGTGCCAGCTCACCAAGGCAGCCTAACCAATATAATTCACCCCTCCACTTT. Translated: CASSPRQPNQYNSPLHF.

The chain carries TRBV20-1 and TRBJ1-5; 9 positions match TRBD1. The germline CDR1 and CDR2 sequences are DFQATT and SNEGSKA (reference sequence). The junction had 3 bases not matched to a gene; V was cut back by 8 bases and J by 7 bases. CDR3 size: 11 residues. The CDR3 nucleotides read TGCAGTACAGGGGGCATCCAGCCCCAGCATTTT. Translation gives CSTGGIQPQHF.

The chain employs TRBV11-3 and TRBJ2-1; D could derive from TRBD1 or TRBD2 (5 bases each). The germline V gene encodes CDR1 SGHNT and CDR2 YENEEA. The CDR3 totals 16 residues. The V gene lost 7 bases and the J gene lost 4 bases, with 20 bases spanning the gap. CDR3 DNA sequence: TGTGCCAGCACCCTTTCCGGGACGCCGGATTACAATGAGCAGTTCTTC. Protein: CASTLSGTPDYNEQFF.

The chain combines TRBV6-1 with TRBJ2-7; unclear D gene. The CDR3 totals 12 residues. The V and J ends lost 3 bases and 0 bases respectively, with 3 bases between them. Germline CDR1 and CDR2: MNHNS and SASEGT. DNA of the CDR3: TGTGCCAGCAGTGACTACTCCTACGAGCAGTACTTC. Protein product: CASSDYSYEQYF.

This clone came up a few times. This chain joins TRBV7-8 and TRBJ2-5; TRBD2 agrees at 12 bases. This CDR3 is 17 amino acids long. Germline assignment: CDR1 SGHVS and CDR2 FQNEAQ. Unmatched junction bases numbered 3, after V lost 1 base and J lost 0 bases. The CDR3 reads CASSLGTSGANQETQYF. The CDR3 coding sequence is TGTGCCAGCAGCTTAGGGACTAGCGGGGCCAACCAAGAGACCCAGTACTTC.

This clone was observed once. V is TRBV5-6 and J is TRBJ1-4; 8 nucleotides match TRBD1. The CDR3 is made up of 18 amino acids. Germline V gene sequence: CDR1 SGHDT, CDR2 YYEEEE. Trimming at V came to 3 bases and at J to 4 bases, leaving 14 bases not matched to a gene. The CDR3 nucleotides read TGTGCCAGCAGCTCTCTGACAGGGGCCGCCACCGTTAATGAAAAACTGTTTTTT. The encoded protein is CASSSLTGAATVNEKLFF.

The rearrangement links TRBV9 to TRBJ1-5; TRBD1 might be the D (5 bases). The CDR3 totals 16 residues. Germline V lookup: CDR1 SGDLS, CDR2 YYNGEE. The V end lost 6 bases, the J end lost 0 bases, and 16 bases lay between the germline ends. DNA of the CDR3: TGTGCCAGCATCAGAAACCGGGACTGTAGCAATCAGCCCCAGCATTTT. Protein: CASIRNRDCSNQPQHF.

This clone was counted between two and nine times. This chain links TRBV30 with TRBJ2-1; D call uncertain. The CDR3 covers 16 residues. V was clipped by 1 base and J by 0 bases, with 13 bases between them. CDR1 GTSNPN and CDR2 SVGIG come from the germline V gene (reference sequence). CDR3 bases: TGTGCCTGGAGTGGGGCTGAGCATAGCTCCTACAATGAGCAGTTCTTC. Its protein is CAWSGAEHSSYNEQFF.